The present T cell receptor (beta chain) was sequenced within a study of CD8 T cells in Susac syndrome. Sequencing targeted TCR beta in T cells from blood (CD8+ and CD4+). Both CD4+ and CD8+ T cells were negatively isolated, and TEMRA cells underwent FACS enrichment. This clonotype was detected only a few times. Its antigen remains unidentified. The V gene lost 1 base and the J gene lost 5 bases, with 12 bases spanning the gap. Germline V CDR1 and CDR2: MNHEY, SMNVEV (reference sequence). This CDR3 has 14 residues. Overall study findings and caveats: Only a relatively small number of individuals were included in the TCR sequencing and HLA analysis.

An amount of RNA that ranged from roughly 0.45 to 1 ug was reverse transcribed with random hexamers. Via MiXCR, TCRdb re-called the immunoSEQ multiplex PCR reads, giving one row per CDR3 protein. The data hold about 430,000 distinct CDR3 sequences, with approximately 89% observed a single time. The sequence was obtained from a human donor with multiple sclerosis. The sample consisted of CD8+ T cells from PBMCs. J is TRBJ2-7 and V is TRBV27; unclear D gene. CDR3 sequence reads: CASSLWAGNDEQYF. The DNA of the CDR3 is TGTGCCAGCAGTTTATGGGCAGGTAACGACGAGCAGTACTTC.